These 32 T cell receptor beta chains originate from one sample sequenced in a study of blood T cell repertoires in COVID-19. Sequencing used immunoSEQ multiplex PCR; TCRdb keeps in-frame clones, though not all of them. This table holds under 250,000 clones, 75% to 90% found once. Material for sequencing was peripheral blood. Receptor source: a woman aged 65 to 85 with COVID-19, enrolled during active disease.

The V call is TRBV5-1, the J call TRBJ2-1; TRBD1 matches 7 bases. Germline assignment: CDR1 SGHRS and CDR2 YFSETQ. CDR3 length: 14 residues. The ends lost 3 bases at V and 5 bases at J; junction bases unmatched: 5. The DNA for the CDR3 is TGCGCCAGCAGCTCCGGGACAGCAAACAATGAGCAGTTCTTC. This encodes CASSSGTANNEQFF. Filled out from reference TRBV5-1 and TRBJ2-1, the complete variable domain reads KAGVTQTPRYLIKTRGQQVTLSCSPISGHRSVSWYQQTPGQGLQFLFEYFSETQRNKGNFPGRFSGRQFSNSRSEMNVSTLELGDSALYLCASSSGTANNEQFFGPGTRLTVL.

This clone was seen only a few times. This sequence joins TRBV2 and TRBJ2-1; possible D gene TRBD1, 6 bases. V gave up 2 bases and J gave up 6 bases, with 14 bases separating them. CDR3 length: 15 amino acids. Germline CDR1 SNHLY, CDR2 FYNNEI. In nucleotides, the CDR3 is TGTGCCAGCAGTGAACGTGGACAGTTAGGCAATGAGCAGTTCTTC. This sequence encodes CASSERGQLGNEQFF.

This clone appeared a few times. This chain uses TRBV12-3 or TRBV12-4 with TRBJ2-5; a weak D match, TRBD2 (5 bases). V gave up 9 bases and J gave up 11 bases, with 16 bases separating them. The CDR3 loop spans 11 amino acids. CDR3 sequence (DNA): TGTGCCAGTGCGGTTAGCCGGGAACAGTACTTC. Its protein product is CASAVSREQYF.

The rearrangement joins TRBV7-2 to TRBJ2-5; D perhaps matches TRBD2 (6 bases). Germline CDR1 and CDR2: SGHTA and FQGNSA. V was trimmed by 2 bases and J by 0 bases, leaving 10 bases between them. This CDR3 region has 15 residues. CDR3: CASSLFSGDQETQYF. CDR3 nucleotides: TGTGCCAGCAGCTTATTTTCGGGGGACCAAGAGACCCAGTACTTC.

The chain links TRBV20-1 to TRBJ2-7; 10 positions match TRBD1. The CDR3 runs to 14 residues. Trimming cost V 7 bases and J 5 bases; bases outside gene matches: 11. Per the germline V gene, CDR1 is DFQATT and CDR2 is SNEGSKA (reference sequence). CDR3 sequence (DNA): TGCAGTGTTAGTGGGACAGGGGATTTGGACGAGCAGTACTTC. Encoded protein: CSVSGTGDLDEQYF.

J is TRBJ2-7 and V is TRBV13, with 8 nucleotides matching TRBD2. Losses at the gene ends were 5 bases for V and 3 bases for J; bases not matched to a gene: 6. The CDR3 spans 14 residues. Germline V CDR1 and CDR2: PRHDT, FYEKMQ (reference sequence). The CDR3 bases are TGTGCCAGCAGCCCAGGACTAGCCTTCTACGAGCAGTACTTC. Translating it yields CASSPGLAFYEQYF.

The chain's CDR3 is CASSIGQGLEFF. Written as DNA, the CDR3 is TGTGCCAGTAGTATAGGACAGGGGCTTGAGTTCTTC. The chain employs TRBV19 and TRBJ2-1, with 8 bases identical to TRBD1. With 1 base clipped from V and 14 bases from J, the junction kept 4 bases outside the gene matches. Germline assignment: CDR1 LNHDA and CDR2 SQIVND (reference sequence). CDR3 length: 12 residues.

This clone is a singleton in its sample. V usage is TRBV7-2 and J usage is TRBJ2-7; a weak D match, TRBD2 (6 bases). V was clipped by 0 bases and J by 6 bases, with 24 bases between them. Germline loops: CDR1 SGHTA, CDR2 FQGNSA. There are 18 residues in the CDR3. CDR3 nucleotides: TGTGCCAGCAGCTTAGCGACGGGGAGACTAGTAGAGTCTGGCGAGCAGTACTTC. Amino acid sequence: CASSLATGRLVESGEQYF.

The chain has TRBV10-1 and TRBJ2-1; possible D gene TRBD2, 6 bases. Germline CDR1 is WNHNN and CDR2 is SYGVQD (reference sequence). Trimming removed 8 bases from V and 6 bases from J, with 23 bases in between. The CDR3 runs to 16 residues. As DNA, the CDR3 is TGCGCCAGCGCGTGCCCGGGTTGCGCGGGACTCAATGAGCAGTTCTTC. Its translation is CASACPGCAGLNEQFF.

The chain links TRBV10-3 to TRBJ1-5; 9 bases line up with TRBD1. The CDR3 consists of 15 residues. With 4 bases clipped from V and 1 base from J, the junction kept 2 bases outside the gene matches. Germline CDR1 ENHRY, CDR2 SYGVKD. The CDR3 reads CAISADRGSNQPQHF. In DNA, the CDR3 is TGTGCCATCAGTGCGGACAGGGGAAGCAATCAGCCCCAGCATTTT.

V and J are TRBV28 and TRBJ2-7, with TRBD2 identical over 13 bases. Per the germline V gene, CDR1 is MDHEN and CDR2 is SYDVKM. CDR3 length: 17 amino acids. With 3 bases clipped from V and 2 bases from J, the junction kept 7 bases outside the gene matches. CDR3 in amino acids: CASSFPGLAGKTYEQYF. Written as DNA, the CDR3 is TGTGCCAGCAGTTTTCCGGGACTAGCGGGAAAGACCTACGAGCAGTACTTC. The full variable domain, with the rest looked up from reference TRBV28 and TRBJ2-7, is DVKVTQSSRYLVKRTGEKVFLECVQDMDHENMFWYRQDPGLGLRLIYFSYDVKMKEKGDIPEGYSVSREKKERFSLILESASTNQTSMYLCASSFPGLAGKTYEQYFGPGTRLTVT.

This chain uses TRBV18 with TRBJ2-1, with D possibly being TRBD2 (6 bases). This CDR3 contains 15 residues. Trimming removed 5 bases from V and 2 bases from J, with 13 bases in between. The germline gives CDR1 KGHSH, CDR2 LQKENI. The CDR3 nucleotides are TGTGCCAGCTCAGGACTACTTGCAGCCTACAATGAGCAGTTCTTC. Translated: CASSGLLAAYNEQFF.

The chain employs TRBV28 and TRBJ1-3; no definite D call. The CDR3 has 14 amino acids. Deletions cut 3 bases from V and 2 bases from J, with 8 bases between. Germline V gene data show CDR1 as MDHEN and CDR2 as SYDVKM. The DNA of the CDR3 is TGTGCCAGCAGTTTGAGGATGCCTGGAAACACCATATATTTT. Amino acids: CASSLRMPGNTIYF.

The gene calls are TRBV5-4 and TRBJ2-6; a weak D match, TRBD1 (6 bases). Germline loops: CDR1 SGHNT, CDR2 YYREEE (reference sequence). The length of the CDR3 is 14 residues. Trimming stripped 2 bases from V and 11 bases from J, with 14 bases between. The CDR3 here is CASSFGGRAYVLTF. In nucleotides, the CDR3 is TGTGCCAGCAGCTTTGGGGGCCGAGCCTACGTCCTGACTTTC.

This clone was counted once. The genes are TRBV5-8 and TRBJ2-1; TRBD1 agrees at 7 bases. CDR1 SGHTS and CDR2 YDEGEE come from the germline V gene. CDR3 length: 17 residues. Unmatched junction bases numbered 18, after V lost 3 bases and J lost 9 bases. CDR3 region: CASSSNIRTGVIVEQFF. DNA for the CDR3: TGTGCCAGCAGCTCCAACATTAGGACAGGAGTAATCGTTGAGCAGTTCTTC.

The V call is TRBV27, the J call TRBJ2-7; TRBD1 matches at 7 bases. V was pared by 6 bases and J by 2 bases, with 10 bases of the junction left unmatched. The CDR3 runs 15 residues. Germline loops: CDR1 MNHEY, CDR2 SMNVEV (reference sequence). The CDR3 sequence is CASRLEGQSPYEQYF. The CDR3 bases are TGTGCCAGCAGACTCGAGGGACAGAGTCCCTACGAGCAGTACTTC.

The chain links TRBV5-1 to TRBJ2-1; 8 bases agree with TRBD2. The CDR3 length is 17 residues. CDR1 and CDR2 (germline): SGHRS, YFSETQ. Losses at the gene ends were 0 bases for V and 2 bases for J; bases not matched to a gene: 7. CDR3 coding DNA: TGCGCCAGCAGCTTGGCCGGGGCGGGAGGACCCTACAATGAGCAGTTCTTC. It translates to CASSLAGAGGPYNEQFF.

This clone was seen only a few times. This chain uses TRBV7-8 with TRBJ2-5; perhaps TRBD1 as D (6 bases). The germline gives CDR1 SGHVS, CDR2 FQNEAQ. The CDR3 runs to 14 residues. With 4 bases removed from V and 1 base from J, the gap between germline ends came to 10 bases. For the CDR3, the DNA is TGTGCCAGCAGCTCTACAGGGTTCCAAGAGACCCAGTACTTC. This encodes CASSSTGFQETQYF.

This clone was seen a few times. The genes are TRBV11-2 and TRBJ2-7; 14 bases are shared with TRBD2. The germline V gene has CDR1 SGHAT and CDR2 FQNNGV. J lost 6 bases, V lost 3 bases, and 13 bases had no gene match. The CDR3 loop spans 18 amino acids. The CDR3, as DNA: TGTGCCAGCAGCTTGGACGGGGCATTGACTAGCGGGAGGGCCGAGCAGTACTTC. This sequence encodes CASSLDGALTSGRAEQYF. The entire variable domain, with the rest obtained from reference TRBV11-2 and TRBJ2-7, is as follows: EAGVAQSPRYKIIEKRQSVAFWCNPISGHATLYWYQQILGQGPKLLIQFQNNGVVDDSQLPKDRFSAERLKGVDSTLKIQPAKLEDSAVYLCASSLDGALTSGRAEQYFGPGTRLTVT.

V usage is TRBV30 and J usage is TRBJ1-3; a weak D match, TRBD1 (6 bases). Germline-derived CDR1 and CDR2 are GTSNPN and SVGIG (reference sequence). Deletions cut 0 bases from V and 2 bases from J, with 11 bases between. The CDR3 length is 15 residues. CDR3 in amino acids: CAWSVAGVTGNTIYF. CDR3 sequence (DNA): TGTGCCTGGAGTGTAGCAGGGGTTACTGGAAACACCATATATTTT.

This rearrangement joins TRBV28 to TRBJ1-1; 7 bases are shared with TRBD1. Germline CDR1 and CDR2: MDHEN and SYDVKM. Losses at the gene ends were 4 bases for V and 2 bases for J; bases not matched to a gene: 7. The CDR3 has 15 amino acids. CDR3 in amino acids: CASSWTGTENTEAFF. CDR3 coding DNA: TGTGCCAGCAGTTGGACCGGGACAGAAAACACTGAAGCTTTCTTT.

The chain combines TRBV28 with TRBJ2-7; TRBD2 matches 12 bases. The CDR3 is made up of 16 amino acids. V lost 2 bases and J lost 5; bases outside the gene matches: 7. The germline gives CDR1 MDHEN, CDR2 SYDVKM. The CDR3 is CASSLVGLAGQNEQYF. Here the CDR3 DNA reads TGTGCCAGCAGTTTAGTTGGACTAGCGGGGCAAAACGAGCAGTACTTC. Using reference TRBV28 and TRBJ2-7 for the parts outside the CDR3, the full variable domain is DVKVTQSSRYLVKRTGEKVFLECVQDMDHENMFWYRQDPGLGLRLIYFSYDVKMKEKGDIPEGYSVSREKKERFSLILESASTNQTSMYLCASSLVGLAGQNEQYFGPGTRLTVT.

The chain couples TRBV18 to TRBJ2-3, with D unresolved. The CDR3 is 14 residues long. The germline V and J ends were trimmed by 2 bases and 1 base, with 7 bases remaining between them. The germline V gene has CDR1 KGHSH and CDR2 LQKENI. The CDR3 DNA reads TGTGCCAGCTCACCAGACAACGGCACAGATACGCAGTATTTT. This codes for CASSPDNGTDTQYF.

This clone was counted a single time. V is TRBV12-3 or TRBV12-4 and J is TRBJ1-4; possibly TRBD1 for D (5 bases). This CDR3 is 13 amino acids long. V dropped 4 bases and J dropped 10 bases, with 13 bases sitting between them. CDR3 bases: TGTGCCAGCAGTTCTAGTGCAGGGTTAAAACTGTTTTTT. Protein product: CASSSSAGLKLFF.

The chain carries TRBV3-1 (or the pseudogene TRBV3-2) and TRBJ1-2, with TRBD1 matching over 8 bases. V dropped 0 bases and J dropped 2; count of bases not matched to a gene: 5. This CDR3 has 16 residues. Germline V CDR1 and CDR2: LGHDT, YNNKEL (reference sequence). This CDR3 is CASSQEAGGANYGYTF. The CDR3 DNA follows: TGTGCCAGCAGCCAAGAGGCAGGGGGCGCGAACTATGGCTACACCTTC.

V usage is TRBV5-1 and J usage is TRBJ2-7; D might be TRBD2 (6 bases). The V gene lost 4 bases and the J gene lost 7 bases, with 24 bases spanning the gap. Germline V gene lookup returns CDR1 SGHRS and CDR2 YFSETQ. The CDR3 runs to 16 residues. CDR3 nucleotides: TGCGCCAGCAGCCTCGCCGGCGGGACCCCCGTTGGGGAGCAGTACTTC. This gives the protein CASSLAGGTPVGEQYF.

V usage is TRBV6-5 and J usage is TRBJ2-1, with no clear D. CDR1 is MNHEY and CDR2 is SVGAGI in the germline V gene. The CDR3 runs to 13 residues. V shed 4 bases and J shed 7 bases, with 11 bases lying between them. The CDR3 loop reads CASSSTVWNEQFF. CDR3 DNA: TGTGCCAGCAGTTCAACGGTATGGAATGAGCAGTTCTTC.

The chain recombines TRBV28 with TRBJ2-1, with D unclear. Per germline, CDR1 MDHEN and CDR2 SYDVKM. V shed 5 bases and J shed 1 base, with 9 bases lying between them. The CDR3 has 14 amino acids. The DNA for the CDR3 is TGTGCCAGCAGTCCACCCGGTTCCTACAATGAGCAGTTCTTC. Translating it yields CASSPPGSYNEQFF.

The chain uses TRBV9 and TRBJ2-7; D is perhaps TRBD2 (6 bases). CDR3 size: 14 residues. In germline, CDR1 is SGDLS, CDR2 YYNGEE. Between the trimmed V and J ends, which lost 7 bases and 2 bases, there was a span of 16 bases. Written as DNA, the CDR3 is TGTGCCAGCGGGCCTAGCGTTTCTACCTACGAGCAGTACTTC. Translation gives CASGPSVSTYEQYF.

The sample holds a few counts of this clone. V and J are TRBV7-2 and TRBJ2-1; unclear D gene. Germline CDR1 and CDR2: SGHTA and FQGNSA. Trimming left V 6 bases short and J 6 bases short, with 12 bases between. The CDR3 contains 13 residues. CDR3 DNA: TGTGCCAGCAGTTTATCCTATGGCAATGAGCAGTTCTTC. Translation gives CASSLSYGNEQFF.

This clone has more than one count but fewer than ten. The chain has TRBV4-2 and TRBJ2-5; no clear D gene. V lost 0 bases to trimming and J lost 6 bases, with 2 bases between them. Germline V lookup: CDR1 LGHNA, CDR2 YNFKEQ. The CDR3 covers 11 residues. The CDR3 sequence is CASSQDKTQYF. The CDR3 DNA reads TGTGCCAGCAGCCAAGACAAGACCCAGTACTTC.

The CDR3 loop is CASSLRGSSGSYNEQFF. The CDR3 nucleotides are TGTGCCAGCAGTTTACGGGGTTCTAGCGGGAGCTACAATGAGCAGTTCTTC. This chain connects TRBV27 to TRBJ2-1; TRBD2 aligns across 10 bases. In germline, CDR1 is MNHEY, CDR2 SMNVEV (reference sequence). This CDR3 is built from 17 residues. V lost 2 bases to trimming and J lost 3 bases; unmatched junction nucleotides: 7.